This entry concerns a single TCR beta chain. V lost 3 bases to trimming and J lost 1 base, with 9 bases between them. The CDR3 length is 15 residues. CDR1 is LNHDA and CDR2 is SQIVND in the germline V gene (reference sequence). These data come from a study of patients and donors after allogeneic stem cell transplantation. Via MiXCR, TCRdb re-called the RT-PCR reads, giving one row per CDR3 protein. Among tens of thousands of distinct CDR3 sequences listed, 7.5% to 9% were seen once. The sample consisted of blood, either unsorted or a sorted T cell fraction (not recorded which). The chain links TRBV19 to TRBJ1-4; D might be TRBD1 (5 bases). This receptor was obtained from a human donor who was either an allogeneic HSCT recipient or a stem cell or donor lymphocyte infusion donor (not recorded which). It is not recorded whose cells these are; they may come from a transplant donor. Here the CDR3 reads CASSIRARTNEKLFF. In DNA form, the CDR3 reads TGTGCCAGTAGTATCAGGGCGAGAACTAATGAAAAACTGTTTTTT.